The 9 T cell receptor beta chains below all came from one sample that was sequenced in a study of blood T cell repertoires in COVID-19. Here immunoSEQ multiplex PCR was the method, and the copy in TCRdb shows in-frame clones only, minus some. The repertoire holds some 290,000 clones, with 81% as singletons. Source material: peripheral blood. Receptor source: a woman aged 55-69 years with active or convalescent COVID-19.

The CDR3 here is CASSHETQRGFGEQFF. The CDR3 nucleotides are TGCGCCAGCAGTCACGAGACCCAGCGGGGCTTTGGAGAGCAGTTCTTC. The chain joins TRBV23-1 to TRBJ2-1, with 7 bases matching TRBD2. TRBV23-1 is an ORF, with its function uncertain. CDR3 size: 16 residues. The J segment lost 10 bases and the V segment lost 3 bases, leaving 15 bases of the junction unmatched.

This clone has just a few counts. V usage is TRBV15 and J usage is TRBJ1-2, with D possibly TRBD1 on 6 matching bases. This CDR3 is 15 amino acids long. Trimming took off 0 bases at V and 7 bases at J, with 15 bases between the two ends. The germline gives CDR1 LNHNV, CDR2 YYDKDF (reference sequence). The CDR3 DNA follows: TGTGCCACCAGCAGAGAAGAGGCAGGGACAACTGGCTACACCTTC. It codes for CATSREEAGTTGYTF. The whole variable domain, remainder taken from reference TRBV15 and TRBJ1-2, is DAMVIQNPRYQVTQFGKPVTLSCSQTLNHNVMYWYQQKSSQAPKLLFHYYDKDFNNEADTPDNFQSRRPNTSFCFLDIRSPGLGDTAMYLCATSREEAGTTGYTFGSGTRLTVV.

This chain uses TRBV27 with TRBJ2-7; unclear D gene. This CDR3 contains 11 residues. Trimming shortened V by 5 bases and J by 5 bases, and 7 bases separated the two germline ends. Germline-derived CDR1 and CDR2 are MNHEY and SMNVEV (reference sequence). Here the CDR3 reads CASSIRDEQYF. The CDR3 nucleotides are TGTGCCAGCAGTATTAGAGACGAGCAGTACTTC.

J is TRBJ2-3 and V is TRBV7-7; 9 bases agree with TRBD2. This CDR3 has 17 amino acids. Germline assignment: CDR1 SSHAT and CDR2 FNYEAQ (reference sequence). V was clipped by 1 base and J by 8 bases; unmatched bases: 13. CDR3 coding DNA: TGTGCCAGCAGCTTAGACGGGACTAGCACCTCTCTTGGTACGCAGTATTTT. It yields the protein CASSLDGTSTSLGTQYF.

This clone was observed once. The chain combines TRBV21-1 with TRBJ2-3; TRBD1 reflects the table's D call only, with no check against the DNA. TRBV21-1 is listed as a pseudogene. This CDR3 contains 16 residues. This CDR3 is CASSKEPPTHTDTQYF. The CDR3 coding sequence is TGTGCCAGCAGCAAAGAACCCCCGACACACACAGATACGCAGTATTTT.

The CDR3 DNA reads TGTGCCAGCAGCCTCCGGTACTCTGAAGCTTTCTTT. Amino acid sequence: CASSLRYSEAFF. This chain uses TRBV12-3 or TRBV12-4 with TRBJ1-1; no clear D. The CDR3 consists of 12 residues. Trimming pared 6 bases from V and 6 bases from J, leaving 11 bases between.

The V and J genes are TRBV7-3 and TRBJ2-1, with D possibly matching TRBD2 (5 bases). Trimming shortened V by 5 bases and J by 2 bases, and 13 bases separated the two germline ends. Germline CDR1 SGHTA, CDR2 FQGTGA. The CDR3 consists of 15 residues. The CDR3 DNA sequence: TGTGCCAGCAGCCCCCAAGCCGGGACCTACAATGAGCAGTTCTTC. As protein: CASSPQAGTYNEQFF.

CDR3 in amino acids: CASSPQIRGYTEAFF. The CDR3 nucleotides are TGCGCCAGCAGCCCCCAAATCAGGGGTTACACTGAAGCTTTCTTT. V is TRBV5-1 and J is TRBJ1-1; TRBD1 might be the D (6 bases). Germline assignment: CDR1 SGHRS and CDR2 YFSETQ. The CDR3 covers 15 residues. The V end was cut by 4 bases, the J end by 3 bases, with 16 bases between.

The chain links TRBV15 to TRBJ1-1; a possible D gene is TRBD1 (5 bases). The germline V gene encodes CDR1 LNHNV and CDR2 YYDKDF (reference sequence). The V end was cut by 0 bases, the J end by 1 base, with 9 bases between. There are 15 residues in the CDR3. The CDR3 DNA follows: TGTGCCACCAGCAGAGATAATGGACAGAACACTGAAGCTTTCTTT. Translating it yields CATSRDNGQNTEAFF.